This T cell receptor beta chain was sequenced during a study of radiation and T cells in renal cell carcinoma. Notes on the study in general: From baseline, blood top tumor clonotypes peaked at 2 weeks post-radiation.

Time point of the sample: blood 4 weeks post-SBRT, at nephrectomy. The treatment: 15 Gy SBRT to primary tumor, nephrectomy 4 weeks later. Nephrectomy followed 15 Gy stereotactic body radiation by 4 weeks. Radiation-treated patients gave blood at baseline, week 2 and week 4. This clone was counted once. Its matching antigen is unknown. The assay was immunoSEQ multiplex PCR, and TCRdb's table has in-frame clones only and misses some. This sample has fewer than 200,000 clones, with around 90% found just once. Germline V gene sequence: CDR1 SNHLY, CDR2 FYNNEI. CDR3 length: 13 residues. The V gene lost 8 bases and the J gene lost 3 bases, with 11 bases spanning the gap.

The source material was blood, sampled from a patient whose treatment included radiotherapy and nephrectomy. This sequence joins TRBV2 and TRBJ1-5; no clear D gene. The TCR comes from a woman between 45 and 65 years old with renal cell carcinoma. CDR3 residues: CASRTDYNQPQHF. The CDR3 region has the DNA TGTGCCAGCCGGACGGATTACAATCAGCCCCAGCATTTT. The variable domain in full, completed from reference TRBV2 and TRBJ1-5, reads EPEVTQTPSHQVTQMGQEVILRCVPISNHLYFYWYRQILGQKVEFLVSFYNNEISEKSEIFDDQFSVERPDGSNFTLKIRSTKLEDSAMYFCASRTDYNQPQHFGDGTRLSIL.